This T cell receptor (beta chain) appears in the sequencing data of a study of shared clonotypes between healthy human individuals (dated by TCRdb to about 2020). Turning to the overall study: The cohort included a few men and a couple of women between 18 and 49 years of age. The study deeply sequenced blood TCR repertoires of five healthy adults to estimate repertoire size and the extent of clonotype sharing between individuals. Leukapheresis yielded between about 0.9 and 8.9 billion PBMCs per donor. Different laboratories and diverse techniques were used to prepare libraries and sequence TCR repertoires, to increase sequencing depth and limit assay-specific biases. Per donor, three plates each were used for CD4 naive and CD4 memory, two for CD8 naive, and one for CD8 memory.

Points the paper makes about the study in general: Estimated clonotype richness was generally larger for naive than for memory subsets. Only blood was sampled, and tissue TCR repertoires likely differ from those in blood. Pairwise subsampling indicated that sequencing depth was expected to affect the degree of clonotype sharing among donors. The small number of donors limited the genetic and exposure-history diversity represented. Rarefaction of sorted-subset datasets indicated incomplete sequencing despite the large sequencing depth. Compared with non-shared clonotypes, the clonotypes found in all four sorted-subset donors had higher generation probabilities. Approximately 5% of naive CD4, 3.5% of naive CD8, 2.3% of memory CD4, and less than 0.45% of memory CD8 clonotypes were shared across several donors.

TCR CDR3 regions were amplified from genomic DNA by multiplex PCR using the deep immunoSEQ assay. Extracted genomic DNA from each cell subset was distributed evenly across all wells of several immunoSEQ 96-well plates, and each plate was treated as a replicate. Each replicate PCR for sorted subsets received about 180 ng genomic DNA, equal to tens of thousands of T cell genomes. Purified libraries were quantified with a Qubit 3.0 fluorometer, sized on a Bioanalyzer 2100, and re-quantified with the KAPA Library Quantification kit. Each immunoSEQ 96-well plate was sequenced on its own single-read 150-cycle Illumina NextSeq 550 flow cell. The paper's processing steps were these. Because the immunoSEQ output held only junctional sequences and lacked quality scores, the filtering could not match the filtering applied to full-length reads. To assign V/J genes and CDR3, sequences were annotated against IMGT germline references using PyIR, a Python wrapper for IgBLAST v1.9. Reads were filtered out if the reads had weak V/J assignments (E-value above 1e-6), no CDR3, stop codons, out-of-frame junctions, or ambiguous translated residues. V3J clonotypes were defined as sequences sharing an identical inferred V gene, J gene, and CDR3 amino acid sequence. Percentage overlap between repertoires was calculated by dividing the number of shared unique clonotypes by the size of the smaller repertoire. RTK rarefaction, the Chao1 estimator, and Recon v2.1 estimates of unobserved clonotypes were used to assess repertoire richness. Generation probabilities for all TCRbeta clonotypes obtained by the gDNA method from several donors were computed using OLGA. Entries here come from immuneACCESS through TCRdb and include only in-frame sequences with V and J called. Some clones fail to appear in such tables; in the studies checked, an unresolved V gene covers under half of the shortfall, and the cause of the remainder is unknown. V and J calls and clone size are copied from that table; D and trimming were computed from the DNA. The sample table holds hundreds of thousands of clones, of which 95% to 96% were seen once. Of the sample, approximately 0.1% falls within the top ten clones.

This clone was seen a single time. There is no known antigen for this receptor. No much larger clone exists at a distance of one base, and base qualities are not known. CDR1 MNHEY and CDR2 SMNVEV are derived from the germline V gene (reference sequence). V drops 0 bases and J drops 7 bases, leaving 19 bases in between. The CDR3 numbers 16 residues from cysteine through phenylalanine. The retained sequence is limited to the CDR3, 48 bases, with the frame set at the first base. CD8 naive samples consisted of CD45RO-negative cells that were positively selected for CCR7, yielding a CD45RA+CCR7+ population without TemRA cells. Healthy HIV-negative adults with no recently reported acute infections or vaccinations were included as donors. Every donor was a Caucasian adult residing in Nashville, Tennessee, USA. Blood was collected by leukapheresis, and PBMCs were isolated by Ficoll-Histopaque density gradient centrifugation and then cryopreserved in liquid nitrogen vapor phase. Purity and quantity of every magnetically sorted T cell population were checked by analytical flow cytometry. From each sorted fraction, genomic DNA was isolated and quantified by UV absorbance on a Nanodrop 2000c.

Sequencing was done on a sample of naive CD8+ T cells sorted from blood. Explained via the paper, the cell subset or site label denotes: CD45RA+CCR7+. This receptor was identified in a woman aged 25 to 39 in good health. The rearrangement combines TRBV27 with TRBJ2-7; matching of 6 bases hints at TRBD2 as the D gene. This receptor carries the CDR3 CASSLSIGTFLREQYF. The base sequence is TGTGCCAGCAGTTTATCTATAGGGACTTTTCTACGAGAGCAGTACTTC.